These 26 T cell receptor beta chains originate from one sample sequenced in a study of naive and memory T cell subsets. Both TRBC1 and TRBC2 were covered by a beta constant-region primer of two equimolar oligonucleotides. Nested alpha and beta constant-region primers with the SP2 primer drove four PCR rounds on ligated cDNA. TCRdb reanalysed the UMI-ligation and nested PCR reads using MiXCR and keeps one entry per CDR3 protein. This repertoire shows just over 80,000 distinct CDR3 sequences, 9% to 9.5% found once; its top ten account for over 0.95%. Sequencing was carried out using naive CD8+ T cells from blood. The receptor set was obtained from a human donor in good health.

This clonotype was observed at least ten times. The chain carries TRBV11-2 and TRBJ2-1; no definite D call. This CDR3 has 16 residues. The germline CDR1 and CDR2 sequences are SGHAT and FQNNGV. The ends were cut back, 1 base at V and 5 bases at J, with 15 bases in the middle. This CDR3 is CASSLVPFFEDNEQFF. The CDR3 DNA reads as TGTGCCAGCAGCTTAGTCCCGTTTTTTGAGGACAATGAGCAGTTCTTC.

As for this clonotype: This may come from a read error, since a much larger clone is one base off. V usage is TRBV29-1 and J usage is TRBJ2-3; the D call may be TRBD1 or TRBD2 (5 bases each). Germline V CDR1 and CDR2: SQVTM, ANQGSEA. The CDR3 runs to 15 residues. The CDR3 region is CSVDGLEEDTDAQYF. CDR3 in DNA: TGCAGCGTTGATGGGCTTGAGGAGGACACAGATGCGCAGTATTTT.

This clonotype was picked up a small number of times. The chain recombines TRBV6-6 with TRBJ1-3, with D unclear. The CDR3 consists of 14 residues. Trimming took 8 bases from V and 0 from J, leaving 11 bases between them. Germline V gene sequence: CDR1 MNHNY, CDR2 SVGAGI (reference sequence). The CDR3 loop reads CASCGDSSGNTIYF. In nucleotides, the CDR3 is TGTGCCAGCTGTGGGGATAGCTCTGGAAACACCATATATTTT.

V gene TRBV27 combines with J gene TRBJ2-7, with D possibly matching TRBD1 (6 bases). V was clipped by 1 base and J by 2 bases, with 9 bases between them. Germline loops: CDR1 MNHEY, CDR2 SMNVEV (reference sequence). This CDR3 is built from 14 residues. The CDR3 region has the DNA TGTGCCAGCAGTTTATTCAGGGGACCCTACGAGCAGTACTTC. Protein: CASSLFRGPYEQYF.

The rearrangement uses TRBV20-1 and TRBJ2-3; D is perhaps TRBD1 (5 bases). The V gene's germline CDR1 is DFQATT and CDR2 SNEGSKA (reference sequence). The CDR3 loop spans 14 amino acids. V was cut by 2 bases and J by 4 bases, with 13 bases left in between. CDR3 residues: CSARTRTIPDTQYF. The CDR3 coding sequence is TGCAGTGCTAGAACGAGGACAATCCCAGATACGCAGTATTTT.

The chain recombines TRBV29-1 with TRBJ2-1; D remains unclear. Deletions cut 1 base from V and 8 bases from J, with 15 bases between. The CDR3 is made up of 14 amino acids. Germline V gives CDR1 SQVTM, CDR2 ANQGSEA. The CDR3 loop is CSVEVPRSGYEQFF. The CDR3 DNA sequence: TGCAGCGTTGAAGTTCCGAGGTCTGGGTATGAGCAGTTCTTC.

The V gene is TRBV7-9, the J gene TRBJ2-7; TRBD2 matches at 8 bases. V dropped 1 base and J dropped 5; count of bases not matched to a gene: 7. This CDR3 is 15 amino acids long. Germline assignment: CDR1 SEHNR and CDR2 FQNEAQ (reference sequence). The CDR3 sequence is CASSLVGAGGDEQYF. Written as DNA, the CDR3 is TGTGCCAGCAGCTTAGTTGGGGCGGGAGGCGACGAGCAGTACTTC. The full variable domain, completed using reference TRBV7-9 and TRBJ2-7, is DTGVSQNPRHKITKRGQNVTFRCDPISEHNRLYWYRQTLGQGPEFLTYFQNEAQLEKSRLLSDRFSAERPKGSFSTLEIQRTEQGDSAMYLCASSLVGAGGDEQYFGPGTRLTVT.

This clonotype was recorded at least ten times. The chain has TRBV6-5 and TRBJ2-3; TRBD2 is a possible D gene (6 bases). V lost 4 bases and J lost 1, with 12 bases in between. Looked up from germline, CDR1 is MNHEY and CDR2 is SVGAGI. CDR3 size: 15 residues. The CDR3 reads CASSSTPSGTDTQYF. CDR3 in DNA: TGTGCCAGCAGTTCCACGCCTAGCGGCACAGATACGCAGTATTTT.

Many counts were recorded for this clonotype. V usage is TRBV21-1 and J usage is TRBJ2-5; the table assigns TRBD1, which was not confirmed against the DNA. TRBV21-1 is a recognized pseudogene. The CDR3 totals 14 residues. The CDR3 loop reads CASSLRTGRETQYF. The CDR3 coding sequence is TGTGCCAGCAGCCTCAGGACAGGGAGGGAGACCCAGTACTTC.

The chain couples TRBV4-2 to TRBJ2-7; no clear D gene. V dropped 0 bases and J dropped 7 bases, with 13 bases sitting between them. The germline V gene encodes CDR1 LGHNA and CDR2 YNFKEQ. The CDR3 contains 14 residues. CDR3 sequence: CASSQEAAIWEQYF. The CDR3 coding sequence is TGTGCCAGCAGCCAAGAGGCAGCAATCTGGGAGCAGTACTTC.

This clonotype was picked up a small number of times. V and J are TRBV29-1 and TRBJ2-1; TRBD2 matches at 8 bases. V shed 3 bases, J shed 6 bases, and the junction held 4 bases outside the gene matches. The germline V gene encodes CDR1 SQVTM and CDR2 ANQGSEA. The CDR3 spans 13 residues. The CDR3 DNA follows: TGCAGCGTTGAGCGGGAGGAAAGCAATGAGCAGTTCTTC. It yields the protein CSVEREESNEQFF.

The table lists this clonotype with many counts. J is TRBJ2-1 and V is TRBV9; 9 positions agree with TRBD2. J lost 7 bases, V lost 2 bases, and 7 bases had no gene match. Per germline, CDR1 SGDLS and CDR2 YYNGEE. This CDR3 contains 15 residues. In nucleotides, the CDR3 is TGTGCCAGCAGCGTCAGCGGGAGGAGCTCAAATGAGCAGTTCTTC. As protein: CASSVSGRSSNEQFF.

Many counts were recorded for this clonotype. The CDR3 nucleotides read TGTGCCATCAGTGAGTCGGGGCCTGGAAGGGAGGTCTACCAAGAGACCCAGTACTTC. Protein product: CAISESGPGREVYQETQYF. The V call is TRBV10-3, the J call TRBJ2-5, with a weak D call TRBD2 (6 bases). The CDR3 is made up of 19 amino acids. Germline V gives CDR1 ENHRY, CDR2 SYGVKD. The V end was cut by 0 bases, the J end by 0 bases, with 20 bases between.

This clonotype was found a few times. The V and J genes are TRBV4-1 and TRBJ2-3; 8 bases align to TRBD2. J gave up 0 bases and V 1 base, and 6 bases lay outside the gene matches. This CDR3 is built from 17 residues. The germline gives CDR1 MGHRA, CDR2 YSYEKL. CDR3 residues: CASSQAGTRISTDTQYF. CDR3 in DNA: TGCGCCAGCAGCCAAGCCGGGACTAGAATTAGCACAGATACGCAGTATTTT.

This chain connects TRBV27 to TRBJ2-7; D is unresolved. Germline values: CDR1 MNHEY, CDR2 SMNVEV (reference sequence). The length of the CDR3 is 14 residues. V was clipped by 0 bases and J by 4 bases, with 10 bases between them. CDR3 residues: CASSLSWGTYEQYF. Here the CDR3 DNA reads TGTGCCAGCAGTTTATCCTGGGGAACTTACGAGCAGTACTTC.

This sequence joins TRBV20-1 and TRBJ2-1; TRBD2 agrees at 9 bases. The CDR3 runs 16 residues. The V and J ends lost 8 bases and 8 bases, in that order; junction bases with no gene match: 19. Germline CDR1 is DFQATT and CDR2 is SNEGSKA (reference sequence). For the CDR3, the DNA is TGCAGTTCGATAGCGGGAGAAGGTCGTATTTCAGATGAGCAGTTCTTC. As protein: CSSIAGEGRISDEQFF.

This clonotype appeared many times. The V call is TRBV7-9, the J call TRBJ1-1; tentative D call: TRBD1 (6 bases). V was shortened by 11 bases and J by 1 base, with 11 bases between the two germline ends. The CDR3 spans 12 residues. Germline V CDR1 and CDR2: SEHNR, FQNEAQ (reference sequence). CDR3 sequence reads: CAQGQGNTEAFF. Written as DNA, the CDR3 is TGTGCCCAGGGGCAGGGGAACACTGAAGCTTTCTTT.

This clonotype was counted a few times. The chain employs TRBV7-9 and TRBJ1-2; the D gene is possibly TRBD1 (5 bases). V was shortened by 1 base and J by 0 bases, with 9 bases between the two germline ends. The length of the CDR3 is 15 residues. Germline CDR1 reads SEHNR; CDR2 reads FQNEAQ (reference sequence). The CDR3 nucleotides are TGTGCCAGCAGCTTAGTCCTGGGGCCTAACTATGGCTACACCTTC. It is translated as CASSLVLGPNYGYTF. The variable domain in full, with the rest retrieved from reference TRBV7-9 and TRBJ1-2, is DTGVSQNPRHKITKRGQNVTFRCDPISEHNRLYWYRQTLGQGPEFLTYFQNEAQLEKSRLLSDRFSAERPKGSFSTLEIQRTEQGDSAMYLCASSLVLGPNYGYTFGSGTRLTVV.

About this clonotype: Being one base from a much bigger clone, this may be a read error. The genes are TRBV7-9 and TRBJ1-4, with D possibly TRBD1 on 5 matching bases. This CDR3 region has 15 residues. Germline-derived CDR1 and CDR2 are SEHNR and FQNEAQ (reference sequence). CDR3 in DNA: TGTGCCAGCAGCGGGACCCAGGGCATCCGAGAAAAACTGTCTTTT. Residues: CASSGTQGIREKLSF.

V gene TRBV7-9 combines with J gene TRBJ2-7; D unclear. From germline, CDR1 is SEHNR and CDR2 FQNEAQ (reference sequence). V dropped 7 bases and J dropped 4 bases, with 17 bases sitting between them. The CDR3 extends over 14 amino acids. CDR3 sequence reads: CASTPPSGSYEQYF. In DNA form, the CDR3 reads TGTGCCAGCACCCCCCCATCGGGTAGTTACGAGCAGTACTTC.

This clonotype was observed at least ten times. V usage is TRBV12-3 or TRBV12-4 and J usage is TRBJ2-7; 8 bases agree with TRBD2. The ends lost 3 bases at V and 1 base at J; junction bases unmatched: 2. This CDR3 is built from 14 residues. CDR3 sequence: CASSFGGGSYEQYF. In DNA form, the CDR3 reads TGTGCCAGCAGTTTCGGCGGGGGGTCCTACGAGCAGTACTTC.

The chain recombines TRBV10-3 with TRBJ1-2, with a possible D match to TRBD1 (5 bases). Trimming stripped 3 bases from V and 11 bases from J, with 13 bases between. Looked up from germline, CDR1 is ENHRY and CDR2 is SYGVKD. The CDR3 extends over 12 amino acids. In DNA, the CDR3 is TGTGCCATCAGTGAACCGGGGCCCGAGTACACCTTC. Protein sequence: CAISEPGPEYTF.

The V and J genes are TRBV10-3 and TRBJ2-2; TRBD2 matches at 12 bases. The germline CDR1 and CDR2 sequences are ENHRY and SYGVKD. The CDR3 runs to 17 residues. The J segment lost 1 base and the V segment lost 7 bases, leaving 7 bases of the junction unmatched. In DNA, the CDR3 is TGTGCCATCAACCGACTAGCGGGAGACCTGAACACCGGGGAGCTGTTTTTT. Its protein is CAINRLAGDLNTGELFF.

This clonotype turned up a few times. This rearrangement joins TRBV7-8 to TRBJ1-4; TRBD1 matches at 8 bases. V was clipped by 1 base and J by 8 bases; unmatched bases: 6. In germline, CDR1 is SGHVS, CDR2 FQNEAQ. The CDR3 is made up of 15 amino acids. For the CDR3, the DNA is TGTGCCAGCAGCTTAGGGACAGGGTTAGGAGAAAAACTGTTTTTT. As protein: CASSLGTGLGEKLFF.

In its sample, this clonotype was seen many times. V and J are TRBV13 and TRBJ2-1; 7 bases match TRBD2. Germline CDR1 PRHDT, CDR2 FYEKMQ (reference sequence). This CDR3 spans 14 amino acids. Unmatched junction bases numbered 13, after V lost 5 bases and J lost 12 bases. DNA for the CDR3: TGTGCCAGCAGCCCTCCGTTCGACCGCGGGGGGCAGTTCTTC. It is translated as CASSPPFDRGGQFF.

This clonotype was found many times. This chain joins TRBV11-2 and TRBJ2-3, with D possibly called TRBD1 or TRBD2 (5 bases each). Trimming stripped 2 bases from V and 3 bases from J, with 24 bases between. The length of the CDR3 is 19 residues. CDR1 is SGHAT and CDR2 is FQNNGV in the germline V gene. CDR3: CASSLWSGAGLPGTDTQYF. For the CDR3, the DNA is TGTGCCAGCAGCTTATGGTCTGGGGCCGGACTTCCAGGTACAGATACGCAGTATTTT.